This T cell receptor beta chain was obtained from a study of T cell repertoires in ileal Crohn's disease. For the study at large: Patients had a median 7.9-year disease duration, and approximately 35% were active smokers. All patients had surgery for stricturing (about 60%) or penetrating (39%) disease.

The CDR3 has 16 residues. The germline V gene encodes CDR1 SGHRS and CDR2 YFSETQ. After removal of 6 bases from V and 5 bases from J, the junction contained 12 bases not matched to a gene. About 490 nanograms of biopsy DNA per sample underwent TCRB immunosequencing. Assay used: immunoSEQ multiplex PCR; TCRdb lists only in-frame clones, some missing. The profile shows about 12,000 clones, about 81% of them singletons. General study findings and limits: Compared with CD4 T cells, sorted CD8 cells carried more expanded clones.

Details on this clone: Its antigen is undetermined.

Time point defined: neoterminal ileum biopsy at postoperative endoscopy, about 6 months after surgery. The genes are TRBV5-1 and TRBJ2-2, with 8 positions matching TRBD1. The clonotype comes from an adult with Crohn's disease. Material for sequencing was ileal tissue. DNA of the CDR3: TGCGCCAGCACACGCACTGGGACAGGTGTTACCGGGGAGCTGTTTTTT. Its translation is CASTRTGTGVTGELFF.